This is a list of T cell receptor beta chains from one sample in a study of cytomegalovirus exposure and HLA in healthy donors. Only in-frame clones appear in the TCRdb table, and some are missing; sequencing was by immunoSEQ multiplex PCR. The sample totals 40,000 or so clones. Sequencing input: PBMCs. The origin of the receptors is a man aged 25 to 40 in good health and CMV-seronegative. CDR3s include the opening cysteine and the closing phenylalanine or tryptophan. Fields, in order: CDR3 protein, CDR3 DNA, D gene, V gene, J gene. D genes are given only for firm matches.

CDR3 protein: CAWHRGTDTQYF; CDR3 DNA: TGTGCCTGGCACCGGGGCACAGATACGCAGTATTTT; D gene: .; V gene: TRBV30; J gene: TRBJ2-3
CDR3 protein: CASSVRGVSSGNTIYF; CDR3 DNA: TGTGCCAGCAGTGTCAGAGGAGTAAGCTCTGGAAACACCATATATTTT; D gene: .; V gene: TRBV6-1; J gene: TRBJ1-3
CDR3 protein: CASSPSGTPTYEQYF; CDR3 DNA: TGTGCCAGCTCCCCCTCCGGGACACCAACCTACGAGCAGTACTTC; D gene: .; V gene: TRBV18; J gene: TRBJ2-7
CDR3 protein: CASSPTQGDYGYTF; CDR3 DNA: TGTGCCAGCTCACCAACACAGGGGGACTATGGCTACACCTTC; D gene: TRBD1; V gene: TRBV18; J gene: TRBJ1-2
CDR3 protein: CASSIGTSGTGELFF; CDR3 DNA: TGTGCCAGTAGTATAGGGACTAGCGGTACCGGGGAGCTGTTTTTT; D gene: TRBD2; V gene: TRBV19; J gene: TRBJ2-2
CDR3 protein: CASSKAGGNEQFF; CDR3 DNA: TGTGCCAGCAGCAAAGCGGGGGGCAATGAGCAGTTCTTC; D gene: TRBD2; V gene: TRBV7-2; J gene: TRBJ2-1
CDR3 protein: CASSQDSRARANEQFF; CDR3 DNA: TGCGCCAGCAGCCAAGATTCCCGGGCCAGGGCTAATGAGCAGTTCTTC; D gene: .; V gene: TRBV4-3; J gene: TRBJ2-1
CDR3 protein: CSVGPLGEETQYF; CDR3 DNA: TGCAGCGTAGGTCCCCTAGGGGAAGAGACCCAGTACTTC; D gene: .; V gene: TRBV29-1; J gene: TRBJ2-5
CDR3 protein: CAWSVGANEKLFF; CDR3 DNA: TGTGCCTGGAGTGTGGGGGCAAATGAAAAACTGTTTTTT; D gene: .; V gene: TRBV30; J gene: TRBJ1-4
CDR3 protein: CASSQEWGDGELFF; CDR3 DNA: TGCGCCAGCAGCCAAGAGTGGGGAGACGGGGAGCTGTTTTTT; D gene: .; V gene: TRBV4-3; J gene: TRBJ2-2
CDR3 protein: CASSEAPGVDTQYF; CDR3 DNA: TGTGCCAGCAGTGAAGCTCCGGGAGTAGATACGCAGTATTTT; D gene: .; V gene: TRBV6-1; J gene: TRBJ2-3
CDR3 protein: CASSQASGRSSEQFF; CDR3 DNA: TGCGCCAGCAGCCAAGCTAGCGGGAGATCCAGTGAGCAGTTCTTC; D gene: TRBD2; V gene: TRBV4-3; J gene: TRBJ2-1
CDR3 protein: CASSQDRAGGSYEQYF; CDR3 DNA: TGCGCCAGCAGCCAAGACAGGGCAGGGGGCTCCTACGAGCAGTACTTC; D gene: TRBD1; V gene: TRBV4-3; J gene: TRBJ2-7
CDR3 protein: CASSERVGARDTQYF; CDR3 DNA: TGTGCCAGCAGCGAACGTGTGGGGGCAAGAGATACGCAGTATTTT; D gene: .; V gene: TRBV9; J gene: TRBJ2-3
CDR3 protein: CASSQDWQGSSGYTF; CDR3 DNA: TGTGCCAGCAGCCAAGATTGGCAGGGAAGCTCTGGCTACACCTTC; D gene: .; V gene: TRBV4-2; J gene: TRBJ1-2
CDR3 protein: CASSQELAINEQFF; CDR3 DNA: TGCGCCAGCAGCCAAGAACTAGCGATAAATGAGCAGTTCTTC; D gene: TRBD2; V gene: TRBV4-3; J gene: TRBJ2-1
CDR3 protein: CASSPGQGGMYEQFF; CDR3 DNA: TGTGCCAGCTCACCCGGACAGGGTGGAATGTATGAGCAGTTCTTC; D gene: TRBD1; V gene: TRBV18; J gene: TRBJ2-1
CDR3 protein: CSVPPRAHYEQYF; CDR3 DNA: TGCAGCGTCCCCCCCAGGGCCCACTACGAGCAGTACTTC; D gene: .; V gene: TRBV29-1; J gene: TRBJ2-7
CDR3 protein: CASSLARTETQYF; CDR3 DNA: TGTGCCAGCAGCTTAGCGCGTACAGAGACCCAGTACTTC; D gene: .; V gene: TRBV7-6; J gene: TRBJ2-5
CDR3 protein: CASSYGSGSNQPQHF; CDR3 DNA: TGTGCCAGCAGCTACGGGTCGGGAAGCAATCAGCCCCAGCATTTT; D gene: .; V gene: TRBV7-9; J gene: TRBJ1-5
CDR3 protein: CASSQMTVNTGELFF; CDR3 DNA: TGCGCCAGCAGCCAAATGACAGTGAACACCGGGGAGCTGTTTTTT; D gene: .; V gene: TRBV4-3; J gene: TRBJ2-2
CDR3 protein: CASSPPTSGSTDTQYF; CDR3 DNA: TGTGCCAGCTCACCACCTACCAGCGGTAGCACAGATACGCAGTATTTT; D gene: .; V gene: TRBV18; J gene: TRBJ2-3
CDR3 protein: CASSLNEAYEQYF; CDR3 DNA: TGTGCCAGCAGTTTAAACGAGGCCTACGAGCAGTACTTC; D gene: .; V gene: TRBV6-6; J gene: TRBJ2-7
CDR3 protein: CAWNFRQGAGQYF; CDR3 DNA: TGTGCCTGGAACTTTAGACAGGGGGCCGGGCAGTACTTC; D gene: TRBD1; V gene: TRBV30; J gene: TRBJ2-7
CDR3 protein: CASSLQQGSAYEQYF; CDR3 DNA: TGTGCCAGCAGCTTGCAACAGGGGTCGGCCTACGAGCAGTACTTC; D gene: TRBD1; V gene: TRBV5-8; J gene: TRBJ2-7
CDR3 protein: CASSPRGQGARVYGYTF; CDR3 DNA: TGTGCCAGCTCACCACGCGGACAGGGGGCGCGGGTCTATGGCTACACCTTC; D gene: TRBD1; V gene: TRBV18; J gene: TRBJ1-2
CDR3 protein: CASRTGGKSYGYTF; CDR3 DNA: TGTGCCAGCAGGACAGGGGGCAAGTCCTATGGCTACACCTTC; D gene: TRBD1; V gene: TRBV6-1; J gene: TRBJ1-2
CDR3 protein: CAPPKEPVEGGYTF; CDR3 DNA: TGTGCTCCCCCGAAAGAACCGGTAGAGGGTGGCTACACCTTC; D gene: .; V gene: TRBV10-3; J gene: TRBJ1-2
CDR3 protein: CASSQDQGIYQPQHF; CDR3 DNA: TGCGCCAGCAGCCAAGACCAGGGAATTTACCAGCCCCAGCATTTT; D gene: .; V gene: TRBV4-1; J gene: TRBJ1-5
CDR3 protein: CASSLASPHEQYF; CDR3 DNA: TGTGCCAGCAGCTTAGCTAGCCCCCACGAGCAGTACTTC; D gene: .; V gene: TRBV7-9; J gene: TRBJ2-7
CDR3 protein: CSVDGLAVYNEQFF; CDR3 DNA: TGCAGCGTTGATGGTCTAGCGGTATACAATGAGCAGTTCTTC; D gene: TRBD2; V gene: TRBV29-1; J gene: TRBJ2-1
CDR3 protein: CASSRDRSYGYTF; CDR3 DNA: TGTGCCAGCAGTCGGGACAGGAGCTATGGCTACACCTTC; D gene: TRBD1; V gene: TRBV6-5; J gene: TRBJ1-2
CDR3 protein: CASSSAGLRYEQYF; CDR3 DNA: TGTGCCAGCAGCTCCGCGGGACTTCGTTACGAGCAGTACTTC; D gene: .; V gene: TRBV7-9; J gene: TRBJ2-7